This T cell receptor beta chain was sequenced during a study of PD-1 blockade in classical Hodgkin lymphoma. Libraries were prepared by immunoSEQ multiplex PCR; TCRdb keeps only in-frame clonotypes and omits some of them. The top ten hold around 9.7% of the sample, which has around 36,000 clones, 87% seen once. Every single patient, without exception, relapsed after autologous stem cell transplantation, and brentuximab vedotin exposure varied. Germline lookup yields CDR1 MNHNS and CDR2 SASEGT. The CDR3 has 13 residues. V trimming: 6 bases; J trimming: 3 bases; junction bases outside the gene matches: 5.

Specimen: peripheral blood mononuclear cells (PBMCs), collected at baseline. The TCR originated in a human donor with classical Hodgkin lymphoma. The chain carries TRBV6-1 and TRBJ2-7, with 7 bases matching TRBD2. The CDR3 loop reads CASRGGGVYEQYF. The DNA of the CDR3 is TGTGCCAGCAGGGGGGGAGGGGTCTACGAGCAGTACTTC.